The 23 T cell receptor beta chains below all came from one sample that was sequenced in a study of T cell responses to AZD1222 COVID-19 vaccine. Measured with immunoSEQ multiplex PCR; TCRdb has only the in-frame clones, and not every one. The sample records under 120,000 clones, around 94% being singletons. The material sequenced was peripheral blood, taken on day 0 of AZD1222 vaccination. The receptors were gathered from an adult in good health.

The V gene is TRBV19, the J gene TRBJ1-1; 7 nucleotides agree with TRBD1. V trimming: 5 bases; J trimming: 0 bases; junction bases outside the gene matches: 6. The CDR3 length is 15 residues. The V gene's germline CDR1 is LNHDA and CDR2 SQIVND (reference sequence). The CDR3: CASSPRQGMNTEAFF. In DNA form, the CDR3 reads TGTGCCAGTAGTCCGCGACAGGGCATGAACACTGAAGCTTTCTTT.

This sequence joins TRBV28 and TRBJ1-1; D might be TRBD1 (6 bases). Between the trimmed V and J ends, which lost 6 bases and 0 bases, there was a span of 14 bases. CDR3 length: 15 residues. The V gene's germline CDR1 is MDHEN and CDR2 SYDVKM. CDR3: CASRTPRQVNTEAFF. The CDR3 DNA follows: TGTGCCAGCAGAACACCGAGACAGGTGAACACTGAAGCTTTCTTT.

The CDR3 spells CASSSGQMNTEAFF. The DNA for the CDR3 is TGCGCCAGCAGCTCGGGACAGATGAACACTGAAGCTTTCTTT. This rearrangement joins TRBV5-1 to TRBJ1-1, with 7 bases aligning to TRBD1. The CDR3 runs 14 residues. Germline values: CDR1 SGHRS, CDR2 YFSETQ. With V trimmed by 3 bases and J by 0 bases, 2 bases remained unmatched.

The DNA for the CDR3 is TGTGCCAGCAGCCGAGGGGGGCAGCCAGATACGCAGTATTTT. Its translation: CASSRGGQPDTQYF. The chain combines TRBV9 with TRBJ2-3; D tentatively fits TRBD1 or TRBD2 (6 bases each). The V gene lost 4 bases and the J gene lost 4 bases, with 13 bases spanning the gap. CDR3 size: 14 residues. The V gene's germline CDR1 is SGDLS and CDR2 YYNGEE.

The rearrangement links TRBV5-6 to TRBJ2-7, with D hard to call. The CDR3 contains 11 residues. Germline V gene sequence: CDR1 SGHDT, CDR2 YYEEEE. V lost 4 bases to trimming and J lost 6 bases, with 8 bases between them. The CDR3 DNA is TGTGCCAGCAGCGTGTCATCCGAGCAGTACTTC. It yields the protein CASSVSSEQYF.

V and J are TRBV11-2 and TRBJ2-3; possibly TRBD1 or TRBD2 for D (5 bases each). The CDR3 has 16 amino acids. Germline-derived CDR1 and CDR2 are SGHAT and FQNNGV. V was trimmed by 2 bases and J by 3 bases, leaving 15 bases between them. The CDR3 is CASSLLVGTGTDTQYF. For the CDR3, the DNA is TGTGCCAGCAGCTTACTTGTGGGGACGGGGACAGATACGCAGTATTTT.

This chain uses TRBV6-6 with TRBJ1-6; no clear D gene. Trimming cost V 2 bases and J 7 bases, with 9 bases left between them. The CDR3 is made up of 14 amino acids. Per germline, CDR1 MNHNY and CDR2 SVGAGI (reference sequence). This CDR3 reads CASSYGVGNSPLHF. CDR3 sequence (DNA): TGTGCCAGCAGTTACGGGGTGGGCAATTCACCCCTCCACTTT.

This sequence joins TRBV5-1 and TRBJ1-2; D is unclear. CDR1 and CDR2 from the germline V gene are SGHRS and YFSETQ. Trimming left V 1 base short and J 7 bases short, with 11 bases between. The CDR3 contains 13 residues. The CDR3 DNA follows: TGCGCCAGCAGCTTGCCCCCCCGGGGTGGCTACACCTTC. Its translation is CASSLPPRGGYTF.

The J gene is TRBJ1-1, the V gene TRBV5-1; D might be TRBD1 (5 bases). This CDR3 is built from 15 residues. Germline V gives CDR1 SGHRS, CDR2 YFSETQ. The ends were cut back, 0 bases at V and 0 bases at J, with 9 bases in the middle. CDR3 nucleotides: TGCGCCAGCAGCTTGGATGGACAATTGAACACTGAAGCTTTCTTT. Its protein product is CASSLDGQLNTEAFF.

The table lists this clone with a few counts. The gene calls are TRBV5-4 and TRBJ1-5; perhaps TRBD1 as D (5 bases). V was pared by 0 bases and J by 1 base, with 14 bases between. The length of the CDR3 is 17 residues. From germline, CDR1 is SGHNT and CDR2 YYREEE (reference sequence). CDR3 nucleotide sequence: TGTGCCAGCAGCTTGGCCATCGGGCAGGGAAGCAATCAGCCCCAGCATTTT. Encoded protein: CASSLAIGQGSNQPQHF.

The rearrangement joins TRBV7-9 to TRBJ1-4; no reliable D call. Trimming shortened V by 3 bases and J by 2 bases, and 10 bases separated the two germline ends. CDR1 SEHNR and CDR2 FQNEAQ come from the germline V gene (reference sequence). CDR3 length equals 15 residues. The CDR3 DNA reads TGTGCCAGCAGCTTTGTACCTTCGACTAATGAAAAACTGTTTTTT. Translation gives CASSFVPSTNEKLFF.

This chain connects TRBV9 to TRBJ2-7, with D possibly TRBD1 on 6 matching bases. The CDR3 runs to 16 residues. V lost 4 bases and J 2 bases, leaving 19 bases between the germline ends. Germline V gene data show CDR1 as SGDLS and CDR2 as YYNGEE. CDR3 sequence reads: CASSPQGRTDTYEQYF. DNA for the CDR3: TGTGCCAGCAGCCCTCAGGGTCGGACAGACACCTACGAGCAGTACTTC.

This chain joins TRBV25-1 and TRBJ2-1; D is unresolved. Deletions cut 3 bases from V and 8 bases from J, with 2 bases between. Germline V gene lookup returns CDR1 MGHDK and CDR2 SYGVNS. The CDR3 has 10 amino acids. The CDR3 bases are TGTGCCAGCAGTGAGGATGAGCAGTTCTTC. Its translation: CASSEDEQFF.

The V call is TRBV7-2, the J call TRBJ2-4; the match to TRBD2 covers 9 bases. The trim removed 5 bases at V and 0 bases at J, leaving 8 bases unmatched. The CDR3 contains 17 residues. Germline CDR1 and CDR2: SGHTA and FQGNSA. CDR3 protein: CASSRPSSGIAKNIQYF. The CDR3 coding sequence is TGTGCCAGCAGCAGGCCCTCTAGCGGGATAGCCAAAAACATTCAGTACTTC.

V and J are TRBV2 and TRBJ1-5; 7 nucleotides align to TRBD1. The CDR3 is 14 residues long. Per germline, CDR1 SNHLY and CDR2 FYNNEI. V gave up 8 bases and J gave up 4 bases; unmatched junction bases: 8. The DNA for the CDR3 is TGTGCCAGCGAGGAGACAGGGCTGAATCAGCCCCAGCATTTT. Protein product: CASEETGLNQPQHF.

The CDR3, as DNA: TGTGCCAGCAGTTCCGGGGCCCAGCATTTT. Protein: CASSSGAQHF. The V and J genes are TRBV2 and TRBJ1-5, with D hard to call. The CDR3 is made up of 10 amino acids. V was shortened by 5 bases and J by 11 bases, with 7 bases between the two germline ends. Germline V CDR1 and CDR2: SNHLY, FYNNEI. The full variable domain, in which reference TRBV2 and TRBJ1-5 provide the parts outside the CDR3, is EPEVTQTPSHQVTQMGQEVILRCVPISNHLYFYWYRQILGQKVEFLVSFYNNEISEKSEIFDDQFSVERPDGSNFTLKIRSTKLEDSAMYFCASSSGAQHFGDGTRLSIL.

This rearrangement joins TRBV28 to TRBJ2-7; TRBD1 agrees at 7 bases. Trimming at V came to 6 bases and at J to 4 bases, leaving 33 bases not matched to a gene. This CDR3 is built from 22 residues. Germline CDR1 reads MDHEN; CDR2 reads SYDVKM. This CDR3 reads CASRRSSQARSWEKNRGYEQYF. The DNA for the CDR3 is TGTGCCAGCAGAAGATCCTCCCAGGCTCGTAGCTGGGAGAAGAACAGGGGTTACGAGCAGTACTTC.

For this clone: One junction end does not reproduce the germline sequence, and a read error may be involved. The J gene is TRBJ1-2, the V gene TRBV5-1; 9 nucleotides align to TRBD1. Germline-derived CDR1 and CDR2 are SGHRS and YFSETQ. The length of the CDR3 is 15 residues. The CDR3 DNA is TGCGCCAGCAGCCCCCGGGACAGGGATTTTAATGTTATGGCCTTC. This gives the protein CASSPRDRDFNVMAF.

The chain uses TRBV19 and TRBJ2-1; D ambiguous. This CDR3 is 18 amino acids long. Germline V lookup: CDR1 LNHDA, CDR2 SQIVND (reference sequence). V lost 1 base to trimming and J lost 5 bases, with 21 bases between them. CDR3 residues: CASSIVIPRTDQNNEQFF. The CDR3 region has the DNA TGTGCCAGTAGTATAGTCATCCCGAGGACGGACCAAAACAATGAGCAGTTCTTC.

V and J are TRBV19 and TRBJ2-7; the D call may be TRBD1 or TRBD2 (5 bases each). V was clipped by 6 bases and J by 2 bases, with 14 bases between them. CDR3 length: 14 amino acids. In germline, CDR1 is LNHDA, CDR2 SQIVND (reference sequence). CDR3 DNA sequence: TGTGCCAGTAGGTTGAGGGACCTCACCTACGAGCAGTACTTC. This translates into CASRLRDLTYEQYF.

A single count supports this clone. The rearrangement links TRBV5-4 to TRBJ1-1; D is possibly TRBD1 (5 bases). The V end lost 1 base, the J end lost 4 bases, and 14 bases lay between the germline ends. This CDR3 comprises 15 residues. CDR1 is SGHNT, CDR2 YYREEE, per germline (reference sequence). DNA for the CDR3: TGTGCCAGCAGCTTGCCGGGCCTGAGGGGCACTGAAGCTTTCTTT. This translates into CASSLPGLRGTEAFF.

The rearrangement joins TRBV3-1 (or the pseudogene TRBV3-2) to TRBJ1-2; 7 nucleotides line up with TRBD1. The V gene's germline CDR1 is LGHDT and CDR2 YNNKEL (reference sequence). CDR3 length equals 13 residues. The V segment lost 3 bases and the J segment 6 bases; nucleotides outside the gene matches: 4. The CDR3 sequence: CASSQGQRDGYTF. CDR3 DNA sequence: TGTGCCAGCAGCCAGGGACAGAGAGATGGCTACACCTTC.

This clone is a singleton in its sample. The CDR3 DNA reads as TGTGCCAGCAGCTGGCGGGGTCGTAGGTCCGGGGAGCTGTTTTTT. Protein: CASSWRGRRSGELFF. The chain recombines TRBV28 with TRBJ2-2; D is possibly TRBD2 (6 bases). V was clipped by 6 bases and J by 6 bases, with 17 bases between them. CDR3 length: 15 residues. Germline V gene data show CDR1 as MDHEN and CDR2 as SYDVKM.